What follows are 23 T cell receptor beta chains derived from one specimen sequenced in a study of OX40 agonist ivuxolimab in advanced cancers. Repertoires were generated with immunoSEQ multiplex PCR, while TCRdb's copy carries only in-frame clones and drops some. The data show 20,000 or so clones, around 88% seen once. Here the sequenced sample was CD4+ or CD8+ T cells sorted from blood, taken in a trial of the OX40 agonist ivuxolimab. The receptors stem from an adult with an advanced solid tumor such as melanoma, head and neck, liver or kidney cancer.

The chain carries TRBV19 and TRBJ1-2, with 7 bases lining up with TRBD1. With V trimmed by 8 bases and J by 1 base, 10 bases remained unmatched. The CDR3 is made up of 15 amino acids. Per germline, CDR1 LNHDA and CDR2 SQIVND (reference sequence). The CDR3: CASGLGTVSNYGYTF. CDR3 bases: TGTGCCAGTGGGCTGGGGACAGTGAGTAACTATGGCTACACCTTC. Full variable domain (outside the CDR3, taken from reference TRBV19 and TRBJ1-2): DGGITQSPKYLFRKEGQNVTLSCEQNLNHDAMYWYRQDPGQGLRLIYYSQIVNDFQKGDIAEGYSVSREKKESFPLTVTSAQKNPTAFYLCASGLGTVSNYGYTFGSGTRLTVV.

The chain joins TRBV28 to TRBJ2-3, with 14 bases lining up with TRBD2. This CDR3 contains 20 residues. The V gene's germline CDR1 is MDHEN and CDR2 SYDVKM. V lost 5 bases to trimming and J lost 3 bases; unmatched junction nucleotides: 16. The CDR3: CASSPEPGTSGSYKTDTQYF. CDR3 DNA sequence: TGTGCCAGCAGTCCCGAACCCGGGACTAGCGGGAGCTATAAGACAGATACGCAGTATTTT.

V usage is TRBV10-2 and J usage is TRBJ2-1; D is perhaps TRBD2 (5 bases). The CDR3 sequence is 15 residues long. The ends were cut back, 3 bases at V and 0 bases at J, with 9 bases in the middle. The germline V gene encodes CDR1 WSHSY and CDR2 SAAADI. CDR3 protein: CASSERESSYNEQFF. The DNA for the CDR3 is TGCGCCAGCAGTGAAAGGGAGAGCTCCTACAATGAGCAGTTCTTC.

The J gene is TRBJ2-7, the V gene TRBV7-6, with TRBD2 matching 11 bases. The CDR3 contains 14 residues. Trimming took 4 bases from V and 4 from J; bases not matched to a gene: 3. CDR1 and CDR2 from the germline V gene are SGHVS and FNYEAQ. The CDR3 DNA follows: TGTGCCAGCAGCTCGACTAGCGGGGCGTACGAGCAGTACTTC. Protein sequence: CASSSTSGAYEQYF.

The rearrangement links TRBV29-1 to TRBJ2-1; 7 nucleotides match TRBD2. The germline V gene has CDR1 SQVTM and CDR2 ANQGSEA. Losses at the gene ends were 3 bases for V and 7 bases for J; bases not matched to a gene: 12. CDR3 length equals 15 residues. CDR3 in DNA: TGCAGCGTTGAGATGACCGGGAGGTTGTGGAATGAGCAGTTCTTC. It codes for CSVEMTGRLWNEQFF.

In this sample, this clone turned up once. This rearrangement joins TRBV29-1 to TRBJ1-1; the D gene is possibly TRBD1 (6 bases). The CDR3 runs to 10 residues. V was cut by 6 bases and J by 4 bases, with 6 bases left in between. CDR1 and CDR2 (germline): SQVTM, ANQGSEA. The CDR3 nucleotides are TGCAGCGTAGGGGGCACTGAAGCTTTCTTT. Its protein is CSVGGTEAFF.

This clone was detected a few times. The rearrangement joins TRBV6-1 to TRBJ1-1, with unresolved D. Germline-derived CDR1 and CDR2 are MNHNS and SASEGT. The CDR3 totals 14 residues. V lost 4 bases and J 3 bases, leaving 12 bases between the germline ends. This CDR3 is CASSVGGGDTEAFF. The CDR3 bases are TGTGCCAGCAGTGTAGGTGGCGGGGACACTGAAGCTTTCTTT.

This chain joins TRBV27 and TRBJ2-2; D is ambiguous. Trimming removed 6 bases at V and 0 bases at J, with 8 bases between. Germline CDR1 is MNHEY and CDR2 is SMNVEV (reference sequence). The CDR3 totals 14 residues. CDR3 in amino acids: CASRDGANTGELFF. The CDR3 nucleotides read TGTGCCAGCAGGGACGGCGCGAACACCGGGGAGCTGTTTTTT.

This sequence joins TRBV4-3 and TRBJ2-2; maybe TRBD1 (7 bases). The CDR3 is made up of 15 amino acids. The germline V gene encodes CDR1 LGHNA and CDR2 YSLEER. Trimming pared 0 bases from V and 7 bases from J, leaving 12 bases between. CDR3 sequence: CASSQDGGDSGELFF. CDR3 in DNA: TGCGCCAGCAGCCAAGATGGCGGGGACAGCGGGGAGCTGTTTTTT.

The rearrangement links TRBV5-6 to TRBJ1-1; no definite D call. With 0 bases removed from V and 6 bases from J, the gap between germline ends came to 12 bases. CDR1 and CDR2 from the germline V gene are SGHDT and YYEEEE. This CDR3 region has 14 residues. The CDR3: CASSLARRSAEAFF. CDR3 coding DNA: TGTGCCAGCAGCTTGGCCAGGCGGTCGGCTGAAGCTTTCTTT.

The CDR3 reads CASSRVPAYEQYF. DNA of the CDR3: TGTGCCAGCAGCCGGGTCCCAGCCTACGAGCAGTACTTC. The V call is TRBV27, the J call TRBJ2-7, with no clear D. This CDR3 has 13 residues. Germline CDR1 is MNHEY and CDR2 is SMNVEV (reference sequence). V was shortened by 6 bases and J by 2 bases, with 11 bases between the two germline ends.

The rearrangement joins TRBV7-6 to TRBJ2-7; D may match TRBD1 or TRBD2 (5 bases each). In germline, CDR1 is SGHVS, CDR2 FNYEAQ. CDR3 length equals 15 residues. V lost 0 bases and J 4 bases, leaving 13 bases between the germline ends. CDR3 coding DNA: TGTGCCAGCAGCTTAGCCAGGGCGAGCGGATACGAGCAGTACTTC. Amino acids: CASSLARASGYEQYF.

By share of the sample, this clone is medium-sized. The chain is built from TRBV28 and TRBJ2-5; 7 bases are a match to TRBD2. The CDR3 has 14 amino acids. The V and J ends lost 6 bases and 2 bases, in that order; junction bases with no gene match: 6. Looked up from germline, CDR1 is MDHEN and CDR2 is SYDVKM. In DNA form, the CDR3 reads TGTGCCAGCAGCCCCGGGACTATACAAGAGACCCAGTACTTC. Its translation is CASSPGTIQETQYF.

The chain joins TRBV13 to TRBJ2-1, with D hard to call. This CDR3 contains 15 residues. Germline assignment: CDR1 PRHDT and CDR2 FYEKMQ (reference sequence). V was cut by 7 bases and J by 3 bases, with 16 bases left in between. The CDR3: CASTPAEGLYNEQFF. The CDR3 coding sequence is TGTGCCAGCACCCCCGCCGAAGGGCTCTACAATGAGCAGTTCTTC.

This clone was seen once. The V call is TRBV2, the J call TRBJ1-2; D remains unclear. The V and J ends lost 2 bases and 4 bases respectively, with 8 bases between them. CDR3 length: 13 amino acids. Germline loops: CDR1 SNHLY, CDR2 FYNNEI. This CDR3 reads CASSESLPYGYTF. Here the CDR3 DNA reads TGTGCCAGCAGTGAAAGTTTGCCCTATGGCTACACCTTC.

This clone was detected a few times. This chain links TRBV15 with TRBJ2-7, with TRBD1 matching over 8 bases. CDR1 is LNHNV, CDR2 YYDKDF, per germline (reference sequence). CDR3 length equals 15 residues. V lost 3 bases and J lost 5; bases outside the gene matches: 9. The CDR3 protein is CATSRTRTGMHEQYF. For the CDR3, the DNA is TGTGCCACCAGCAGGACCCGGACAGGGATGCACGAGCAGTACTTC.

V usage is TRBV14 and J usage is TRBJ1-3, with D possibly TRBD1 on 6 matching bases. The germline CDR1 and CDR2 sequences are SGHDN and FVKESK. Trimming stripped 3 bases from V and 8 bases from J, with 17 bases between. This CDR3 has 15 amino acids. CDR3 in DNA: TGTGCCAGCAGCCAGGGGGCCTCCAGGCGAGACACCATATATTTT. Residues: CASSQGASRRDTIYF.

This clone was seen a single time. The J gene is TRBJ2-5, the V gene TRBV5-1; D may be TRBD2 (5 bases). The germline gives CDR1 SGHRS, CDR2 YFSETQ. V was trimmed by 1 base and J by 0 bases, leaving 10 bases between them. The CDR3 contains 15 residues. CDR3 residues: CASSLRGLYQETQYF. DNA for the CDR3: TGCGCCAGCAGCTTGCGAGGGTTGTACCAAGAGACCCAGTACTTC. Based on the CDR3 plus reference TRBV5-1 and TRBJ2-5, the full variable domain is KAGVTQTPRYLIKTRGQQVTLSCSPISGHRSVSWYQQTPGQGLQFLFEYFSETQRNKGNFPGRFSGRQFSNSRSEMNVSTLELGDSALYLCASSLRGLYQETQYFGPGTRLLVL.

This sequence joins TRBV28 and TRBJ2-7, with 7 bases aligning to TRBD2. From germline, CDR1 is MDHEN and CDR2 SYDVKM. There are 13 residues in the CDR3. With V trimmed by 5 bases and J by 5 bases, 6 bases remained unmatched. Here the CDR3 reads CASSPMGGNEQYF. CDR3 sequence (DNA): TGTGCCAGCAGTCCCATGGGGGGGAACGAGCAGTACTTC. The full variable domain, its missing parts supplied by reference TRBV28 and TRBJ2-7, is DVKVTQSSRYLVKRTGEKVFLECVQDMDHENMFWYRQDPGLGLRLIYFSYDVKMKEKGDIPEGYSVSREKKERFSLILESASTNQTSMYLCASSPMGGNEQYFGPGTRLTVT.

The rearrangement links TRBV5-6 to TRBJ1-3; 8 positions agree with TRBD1. V trimming: 2 bases; J trimming: 0 bases; junction bases outside the gene matches: 7. The CDR3 has 17 residues. CDR1 is SGHDT and CDR2 is YYEEEE in the germline V gene. This CDR3 is CASSLRDRTYSGNTIYF. Written as DNA, the CDR3 is TGTGCCAGCAGCTTACGGGACAGGACTTACTCTGGAAACACCATATATTTT.

The gene calls are TRBV9 and TRBJ1-3; TRBD1 matches at 8 bases. The CDR3 contains 14 residues. Trimming removed 4 bases from V and 4 bases from J; junction bases left unmatched: 4. The germline V gene encodes CDR1 SGDLS and CDR2 YYNGEE. The CDR3, as DNA: TGTGCCAGCAGCCCGACAGGGGACGGAAACACCATATATTTT. This translates into CASSPTGDGNTIYF. Looking up the rest from reference TRBV9 and TRBJ1-3 gives the full variable domain: DSGVTQTPKHLITATGQRVTLRCSPRSGDLSVYWYQQSLDQGLQFLIQYYNGEERAKGNILERFSAQQFPDLHSELNLSSLELGDSALYFCASSPTGDGNTIYFGEGSWLTVV.

This chain connects TRBV19 to TRBJ1-1; 7 nucleotides line up with TRBD1. Trimming cost V 7 bases and J 1 base; bases outside gene matches: 6. CDR3 length: 14 amino acids. Germline V gene lookup returns CDR1 LNHDA and CDR2 SQIVND (reference sequence). The CDR3 region has the DNA TGTGCCAGTAATCTCCAGGGGGAGAACACTGAAGCTTTCTTT. Amino acids: CASNLQGENTEAFF.

The rearrangement links TRBV11-2 to TRBJ2-5; D remains unclear. The better agreement between TRBJ2-7 and the DNA end casts doubt on the J call. The germline V gene encodes CDR1 SGHAT and CDR2 FQNNGV. The length of the CDR3 is 11 residues. The CDR3 region is CASSSTYEQYF. The CDR3 DNA follows: TGTGCCAGCAGCTCAACCTACGAGCAGTACTTC.